The clone carrying this T cell receptor beta chain was seen a single time. The CDR3 is made up of 16 amino acids. Per the germline V gene, CDR1 is MGHRA and CDR2 is YSYEKL. Trimming took off 1 base at V and 0 bases at J, with 10 bases between the two ends. The data are from a study of PD-L1 blockade in urothelial cancer. The wider study: Enrolled patients had been treated previously with 0 to 3 chemotherapy regimens. A median approximately 140,000 T cells were found in blood samples.

Spike-ins of synthetic TCR analog templates went into each PCR. Profiling relied on immunoSEQ multiplex PCR, and the TCRdb table lists in-frame clones only, not all of them. The table includes 25,000 to 35,000 clones, about four fifths detected once. The time point was: peripheral blood 6 weeks after treatment start. There were between 1 and 8 samples from each patient, taken pretreatment and on-treatment. The TCR originated in a man between 65 and 85 years old with urothelial cancer. V gene TRBV4-1 combines with J gene TRBJ2-1; TRBD2 is a possible D gene (6 bases). The sample was PBMCs, taken around atezolizumab (anti-PD-L1) treatment. CDR3 loop: CASSQGLSGSYNEQFF. For the CDR3, the DNA is TGCGCCAGCAGCCAAGGCCTTAGCGGCTCCTACAATGAGCAGTTCTTC.